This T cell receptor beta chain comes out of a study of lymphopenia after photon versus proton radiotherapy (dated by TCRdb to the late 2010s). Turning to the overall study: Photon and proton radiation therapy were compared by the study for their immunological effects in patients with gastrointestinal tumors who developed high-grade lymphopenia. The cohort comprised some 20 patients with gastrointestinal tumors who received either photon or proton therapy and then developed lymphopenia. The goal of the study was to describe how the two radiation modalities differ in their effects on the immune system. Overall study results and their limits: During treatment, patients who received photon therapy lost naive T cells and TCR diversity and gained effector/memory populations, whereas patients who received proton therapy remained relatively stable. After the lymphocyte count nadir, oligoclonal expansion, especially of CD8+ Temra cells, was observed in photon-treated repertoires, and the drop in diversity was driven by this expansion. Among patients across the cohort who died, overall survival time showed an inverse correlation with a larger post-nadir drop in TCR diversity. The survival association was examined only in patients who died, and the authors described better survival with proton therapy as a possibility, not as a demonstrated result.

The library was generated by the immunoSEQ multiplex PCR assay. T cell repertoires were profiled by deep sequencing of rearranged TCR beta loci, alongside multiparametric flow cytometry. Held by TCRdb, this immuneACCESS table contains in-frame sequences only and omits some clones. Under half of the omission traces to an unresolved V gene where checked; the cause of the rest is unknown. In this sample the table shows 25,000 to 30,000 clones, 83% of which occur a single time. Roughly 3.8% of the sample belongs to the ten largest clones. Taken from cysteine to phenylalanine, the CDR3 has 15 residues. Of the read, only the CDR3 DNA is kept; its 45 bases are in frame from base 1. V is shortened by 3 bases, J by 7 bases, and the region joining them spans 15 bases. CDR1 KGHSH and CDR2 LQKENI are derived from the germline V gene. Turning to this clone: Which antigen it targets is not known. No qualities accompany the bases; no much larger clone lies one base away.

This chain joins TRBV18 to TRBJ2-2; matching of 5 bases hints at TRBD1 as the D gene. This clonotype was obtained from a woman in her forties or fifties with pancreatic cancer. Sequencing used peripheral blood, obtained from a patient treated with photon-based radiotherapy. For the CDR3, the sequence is CASSPRQTQGGELFF. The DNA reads TGTGCCAGCTCACCTAGACAAACCCAGGGCGGGGAGCTGTTTTTT.